A selection of T cell receptor beta chains follows, all from one sample in a study of T-cell memory formation after mild COVID-19. TCRdb reprocessed the 5' RACE reads via MiXCR and lists one record per CDR3 protein. Of about 290,000 distinct CDR3 sequences listed, around 15% are singletons. Sequenced material: PBMCs or a T cell subset sorted from them (not recorded which). All receptors derive from a man aged 18 to 30 who had mild COVID-19 (a few samples of this study predate the infection). Cell type and time point are not known. The CDR3 runs from the conserved cysteine through the conserved F or W. Fields, in order: clone size, J gene, V gene, D gene, CDR3 DNA, CDR3 protein. A D gene is named only where the DNA matches it firmly. Not every row has a clone size; where given, it reads once, few, many or a size class.

NA | TRBJ2-3 | TRBV4-3 | NA | TGCGCCAGCAGCCTCCTGGGTAACGAGGATACGCAGTATTTT | CASSLLGNEDTQYF
few | TRBJ2-5 | TRBV29-1 | NA | TGCAGCGGATGTTGTCAGAAGGGGACCCAGTACTTC | CSGCCQKGTQYF
few | TRBJ2-3 | TRBV27 | NA | TGTGCCAGCAGCAAGATTGGCACAGATACGCAGTATTTT | CASSKIGTDTQYF
few | TRBJ1-5 | TRBV12-3/TRBV12-4 | TRBD1 | TGTGCCAGCAGTCCAAGGGGGCGGAATCAGCCCCAGCATTTT | CASSPRGRNQPQHF
NA | TRBJ2-3 | TRBV4-1 | TRBD2 | TGCGCCAGCAGCCAAATAGCGGGGGACACAGATACGCAGTATTTT | CASSQIAGDTDTQYF
NA | TRBJ2-2 | TRBV11-2 | NA | TGTGCCAGCAGCTTAGGGAGGGTGGGAACCGGGGAGCTGTTTTTT | CASSLGRVGTGELFF
NA | TRBJ1-1 | TRBV28 | NA | TGTGCCAGCAGTTCCCCGGGACGGGGGCGGACCACTGAAGCTTTCTTT | CASSSPGRGRTTEAFF
NA | TRBJ1-5 | TRBV27 | NA | TGTGCCAGCAGTTCATCGGGGCTCGGGGGCCAGCATTTT | CASSSSGLGGQHF
NA | TRBJ1-2 | TRBV14 | NA | TGTGCCAGCAGCCAAGCGCACAATAGTCCCTATGGCTACACCTTC | CASSQAHNSPYGYTF
many | TRBJ2-1 | TRBV5-1 | NA | TGCGCCAGCAGCTCTGACTCAGGGGGGGGCTACAATGAGCAGTTCTTC | CASSSDSGGGYNEQFF
few | TRBJ1-6 | TRBV7-2 | NA | TGTGCCAGCAGCTTAGGAGGGTTCGGTTCACCCCTCCACTTT | CASSLGGFGSPLHF
many | TRBJ1-5 | TRBV7-2 | NA | TGTGCCAGCAGCAAGGGAGCCGGTGGCCAGCCCCAGCATTTT | CASSKGAGGQPQHF
few | TRBJ2-1 | TRBV7-2 | TRBD2 | TGTGCCAGCAGAAGGACTAGCGGGGACAATGAGCAGTTCTTC | CASRRTSGDNEQFF
NA | TRBJ2-3 | TRBV12-3/TRBV12-4 | NA | TGTGCCAGCCTTTCAGCAGCAGATACGCAGTATTTT | CASLSAADTQYF
NA | TRBJ1-2 | TRBV7-2 | NA | TGTGCCAGCAGCTTTGAGGGAGATGGCTACACCTTC | CASSFEGDGYTF
NA | TRBJ2-5 | TRBV5-1 | NA | TGCGCCAGCAGCTCAATGACAGGAAAAGAGACCCAGTACTTC | CASSSMTGKETQYF
NA | TRBJ2-3 | TRBV6-2/TRBV6-3 | TRBD2 | TGTGCCAGCAGCCTCCAATCTACTAGCGGGGGCCAAGATACGCAGTATTTT | CASSLQSTSGGQDTQYF
few | TRBJ2-3 | TRBV9 | NA | TGTGCCAGCAGCTTCGGAAGGGGTTGGGGCACAGATACGCAGTATTTT | CASSFGRGWGTDTQYF
many | TRBJ2-1 | TRBV29-1 | NA | TGCAGCGTTGAGCCAGGGGCCGTGAATGAGCAGTTCTTC | CSVEPGAVNEQFF
many | TRBJ2-5 | TRBV6-5 | NA | TGTGCCAGCAGTTACGGGGACGATCGAGAGACCCAGTACTTC | CASSYGDDRETQYF
NA | TRBJ2-1 | TRBV9 | TRBD1 | TGTGCCAGCAGCGGTACAGGGGTTGAGCAGTTCTTC | CASSGTGVEQFF
few | TRBJ1-4 | TRBV4-3 | NA | TGCGCCAGCAGCCAAGTAGAGGGAAGAAATGAAAAACTGTTTTTT | CASSQVEGRNEKLFF
many | TRBJ2-6 | TRBV4-1 | TRBD2 | TGCGCCAGCAGCCGGGCGGGGGTAATCACTGGGGCCAACGTCCTGACTTTC | CASSRAGVITGANVLTF
NA | TRBJ2-2 | TRBV7-3 | TRBD1 | TGTGCCAGCAGCTCCGGGACAGCCCTCACCGGGGAGCTGTTTTTT | CASSSGTALTGELFF
NA | TRBJ1-2 | TRBV6-2/TRBV6-3 | TRBD1 | TGTGCCAGCAGAAGACAGGGCGCTAACTATGGCTACACCTTC | CASRRQGANYGYTF
few | TRBJ2-5 | TRBV28 | NA | TGTGCCAGCAGTATTCCGCGGGAGACCCAGTACTTC | CASSIPRETQYF
few | TRBJ2-3 | TRBV5-4 | NA | TGTGCCAGCAGCGCCGACAGATACGGAGATACGCAGTATTTT | CASSADRYGDTQYF